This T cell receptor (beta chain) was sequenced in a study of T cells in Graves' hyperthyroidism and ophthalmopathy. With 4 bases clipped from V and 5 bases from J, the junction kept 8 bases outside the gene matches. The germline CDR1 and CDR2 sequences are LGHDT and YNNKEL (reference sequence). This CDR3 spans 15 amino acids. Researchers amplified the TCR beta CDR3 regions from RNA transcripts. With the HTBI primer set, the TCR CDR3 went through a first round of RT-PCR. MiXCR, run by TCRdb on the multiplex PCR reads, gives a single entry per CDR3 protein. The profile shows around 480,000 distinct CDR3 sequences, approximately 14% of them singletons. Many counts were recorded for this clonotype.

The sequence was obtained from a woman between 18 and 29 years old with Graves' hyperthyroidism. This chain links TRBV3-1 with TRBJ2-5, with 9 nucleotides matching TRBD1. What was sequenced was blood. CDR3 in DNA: TGTGCCAGCAGCCCACGGACAGGGGATCAGGAGACCCAGTACTTC. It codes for CASSPRTGDQETQYF.